The rows below give T cell receptor beta chains drawn from one sample of a study of OX40 agonist ivuxolimab in advanced cancers. Profiled with immunoSEQ multiplex PCR; TCRdb holds only in-frame clones, not every one. The sample carries tens of thousands of clones, roughly 80% recorded once. Sequencing was performed on CD4+ or CD8+ T cells sorted from blood, taken in a trial of the OX40 agonist ivuxolimab. All receptors come from an adult with an advanced solid tumor such as melanoma, head and neck, liver or kidney cancer. The conserved cysteine and the conserved F or W are not part of the CDR3 here.

>TRBJ1-3|TRBV7-7
ASTPGGTGETRNTIY
>TRBJ2-5|TRBV7-9
ASSLSGQETQY
>TRBJ2-7|TRBV15
ATSKLSGAVYEQY
>TRBJ2-5|TRBV7-7
ASSSGVPGLAGEETQY
>TRBJ2-7|TRBV5-1
ASSPPTGLRNEQY
>TRBJ1-5|TRBV5-3
ARSLTGDQPQH
>TRBJ1-5|TRBV2
ASSDSGHQPQH
>TRBJ1-1|TRBV4-1
ASSQDLAATLNTEAF
>TRBJ1-1|TRBV6-5
ASSYREVNTEAF
>TRBJ1-5|TRBV30
AWSTTGGRQPQH
>TRBJ2-7|TRBV5-4
ASSRRGGLTYEQY
>TRBJ1-2|TRBV9
ASSTRDLRSGYT
>TRBJ1-4|TRBV6-1
ASSESTQGTAANEKLF
>TRBJ1-3|TRBV5-8
ASSLGVGGNTIY
>TRBJ2-5|TRBV7-9
ASSRGDRDGETQY
>TRBJ2-5|TRBV18
ASVRGDGIETQY
>TRBJ2-2|TRBV6-5
ASSYTYVGQAGELF
>TRBJ2-3|TRBV6-6
ASRGTGSDTQY
>TRBJ2-5|TRBV9
ASSPTTQETQY
>TRBJ1-2|TRBV6-5
ASSQGQGAFGYT
>TRBJ1-5|TRBV5-6
ASQVAGVQPQH
>TRBJ2-5|TRBV2
ASSGRMQETQY
>TRBJ1-2|TRBV29-1
SVYRFLDGYT
>TRBJ1-6|TRBV27
ASSPWTDINSPLH
>TRBJ2-3|TRBV4-3
ASSQEVNIPTDTQY
>TRBJ2-3|TRBV6-4
ASSDTGLGTDTQY
>TRBJ1-1|TRBV11-3
ATALETANTEAF
>TRBJ2-3|TRBV6-1
ASSEQTSGQDTQY
>TRBJ2-1|TRBV7-9
ASSPFDEQF
>TRBJ2-5|TRBV9
ASSVVAGGLETQY
>TRBJ1-2|TRBV4-2
ASSQEGSRAANYGYT
>TRBJ1-2|TRBV5-1
ASSTGQAEYGYT
>TRBJ1-2|TRBV6-1
ASSGQVPYGYT
>TRBJ1-2|TRBV15
ATSRDGQAGGYT
>TRBJ2-5|TRBV18
ASSPRYEETQY
>TRBJ1-5|TRBV7-8
ASSLMDRNSNQPQH
>TRBJ2-5|TRBV7-3
ASSPGGRYQETQY
>TRBJ2-2|TRBV28
ASRWTGRTGELF
>TRBJ1-2|TRBV6-5
ASSSRQVSTNYGYT
>TRBJ2-7|TRBV6-5
ASSPTFTTYEQY
>TRBJ2-7|TRBV7-2
ASSPPGLVLGEQY
>TRBJ2-3|TRBV18
ASSPAPDTQY
>TRBJ1-2|TRBV6-6
ASSPTGTGNYGYT
>TRBJ2-3|TRBV18
ASSPGLAGTDTQY
>TRBJ2-7|TRBV28
ASTLTGQGAYEQY
>TRBJ2-7|TRBV2
ASRPSSYEQY
>TRBJ1-1|TRBV5-1
ASSPREGGNTEAF
>TRBJ2-1|TRBV5-6
ASSFMEGYNEQF
>TRBJ1-1|TRBV5-4
ASSIQGATEAF
>TRBJ2-1|TRBV2
ASRQGVKQF
>TRBJ2-5|TRBV5-1
ASTPSGGAFETQY
>TRBJ1-6|TRBV6-6
ASSYRHETPLH
>TRBJ2-6|TRBV19
AAGTSGANVLT